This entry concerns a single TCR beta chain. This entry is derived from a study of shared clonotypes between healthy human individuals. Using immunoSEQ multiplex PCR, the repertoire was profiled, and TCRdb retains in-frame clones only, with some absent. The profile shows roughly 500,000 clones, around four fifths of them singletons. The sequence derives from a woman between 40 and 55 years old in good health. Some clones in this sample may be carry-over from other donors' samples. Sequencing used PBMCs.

CDR3 sequence reads: CASSLGGKDTQYF. The CDR3 DNA is TGCGCCAGCAGCTTGGGGGGGAAGGATACGCAGTATTTT. This chain joins TRBV5-1 and TRBJ2-3; D possibly uses TRBD1 or TRBD2 (5 bases each). The CDR3 is 13 amino acids. The germline gives CDR1 SGHRS, CDR2 YFSETQ. V lost 0 bases and J lost 6, with 8 bases in between.